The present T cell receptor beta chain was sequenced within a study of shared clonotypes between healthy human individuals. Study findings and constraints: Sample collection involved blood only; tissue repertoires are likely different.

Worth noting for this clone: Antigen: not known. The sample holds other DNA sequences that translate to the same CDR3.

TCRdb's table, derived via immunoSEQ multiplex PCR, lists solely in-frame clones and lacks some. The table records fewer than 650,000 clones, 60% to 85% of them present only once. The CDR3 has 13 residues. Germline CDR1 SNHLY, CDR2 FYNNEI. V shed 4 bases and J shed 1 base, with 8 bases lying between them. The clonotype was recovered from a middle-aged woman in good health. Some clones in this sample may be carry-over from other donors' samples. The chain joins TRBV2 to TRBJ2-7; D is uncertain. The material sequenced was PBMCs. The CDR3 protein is CASSGGGSYEQYF. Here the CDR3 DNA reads TGTGCCAGCAGTGGAGGTGGATCCTACGAGCAGTACTTC.